This T cell receptor beta chain stems from a study of T-cell reconstitution after alpha-beta-depleted transplantation in children. This clonotype has at least ten counts. The V gene lost 2 bases and the J gene lost 1 base, with 20 bases spanning the gap. The germline V gene encodes CDR1 MNHEY and CDR2 SVGEGT. The CDR3 has 19 amino acids. Using unique molecular identifiers, the investigators prepared the TCRbeta library. From the PCR reads, TCRdb called clonotypes with MiXCR, one entry per CDR3 protein. The sample holds 200,000 to 250,000 distinct CDR3 sequences, about 12% seen once. This clonotype originated in a human donor who donated a stem cell graft to a child with acute lymphoblastic leukemia. The chain couples TRBV6-2 or TRBV6-3 to TRBJ2-2; perhaps TRBD2 as D (6 bases). The material sequenced was PBMCs from the stem cell graft donor, taken from the stem cell graft. The CDR3 sequence is CASSYPMGGSFLNTGELFF. DNA for the CDR3: TGTGCCAGCAGTTACCCCATGGGGGGATCCTTCCTGAACACCGGGGAGCTGTTTTTT.